A selection of T cell receptor beta chains follows, all from one sample in a study of blood T cell repertoires in COVID-19. TCRdb's table, derived via immunoSEQ multiplex PCR, lists solely in-frame clones and lacks some. The sample lists around 160,000 clones; roughly 89% were seen once. Sequenced sample: PBMCs or T cells enriched from blood (not recorded which). Every receptor here comes from a woman between 50 and 59 years old who had been exposed to COVID-19. Both conserved end residues are trimmed from each CDR3. The D gene is left open where the match is weak. For some rows the clone size is stated as once, few or many, or as a class when expanded; others skip it.

d_call v_call clone_size cdr3_aa
TRBD2 TRBV4-2 - ASTLLAGGRNEQF
- TRBV7-2 - ASSPQGGTYEQY
TRBD1 TRBV19 - ASIANRGRRHGYT
- TRBV7-6 - ASSFSSEGTQY
TRBD1 TRBV7-8 few ASSPELRDRGRRWNYGYT
- TRBV7-6 - ASSPGFSTDTQY
TRBD1 TRBV4-2 - ASSQDTTGGSRRPT
- TRBV4-1 few ASSRPPQGMVYSNQPQH
TRBD2 TRBV10-3 - AISGLAGGSGLDYEQY
- TRBV4-1 once ASSQGQGGNEQF
- TRBV27 - ASSSLTGLSTGELF
- TRBV7-9 - ASSLRWGEQF
TRBD2 TRBV6-5 - ASSYPLVGGPGEQY
TRBD2 TRBV4-3 once ASSQDEGLAGGFADTQY
TRBD1 TRBV7-2 - ASSLPPTGAKGGEAF
- TRBV12-3/TRBV12-4 - ASIQTGEAF
- TRBV6-1 - ASSEYGGLNTEAF
- TRBV12-5 - ATREQGSGNTIY
- TRBV6-4 - ASSVLLNTEAF
- TRBV29-1 - SVEEPGVPIL
- TRBV5-1 - ASSFSSGGNQPQH
- TRBV10-1 once ASSENDNPSTDTQY
- TRBV19 - ASSIPDSYGYT
- TRBV7-9 - ASSSDRFPYEQY
- TRBV19 - ASSIDRGTDTQY
TRBD2 TRBV7-9 - ASSLAGGYNEREF
TRBD1 TRBV5-4 - ASSPARTGVHEQF
- TRBV7-2 - ASSLGGDLPDTQY
- TRBV4-1 - ASSQDPPTRTYNEQF
TRBD2 TRBV5-1 - ASSPRTSGEETQY
- TRBV19 - ASSTGQSYEQY
- TRBV6-5 - ASRGAGKSTDTQY
TRBD1 TRBV7-9 - ASSLTGYTEAF
- TRBV2 - ASSEREMNTEAF
TRBD1 TRBV29-1 few SVGRTGNTGELF
- TRBV5-4 - ASSFNTWSYEQY
TRBD1 TRBV7-9 - ASSFGTGSNEKLF
- TRBV15 - ATSGRGGGEKLF
- TRBV7-7 - ASSPGGPQETQY
TRBD1 TRBV7-9 - ASSRTGADGYT
- TRBV19 - ASSQGQIHQPQH
- TRBV15 few ATSRDMLASDTQY
TRBD1 TRBV3-1/TRBV3-2 - ASSPMRGTGHTDTQY
TRBD2 TRBV7-3 - ASSLKGGSGELF
- TRBV5-1 - ASRRASNQPQH
- TRBV19 many ASSMKGDTEAF
- TRBV6-5 - ASSYSYSPSYEQY
- TRBV10-3 - AISGKGATGYT
- TRBV7-9 - ASSWAGSRGETQY
TRBD1 TRBV25-1 - ASSKGTGGNQPQH
TRBD1 TRBV4-3 - ASSQARDSVYEQY